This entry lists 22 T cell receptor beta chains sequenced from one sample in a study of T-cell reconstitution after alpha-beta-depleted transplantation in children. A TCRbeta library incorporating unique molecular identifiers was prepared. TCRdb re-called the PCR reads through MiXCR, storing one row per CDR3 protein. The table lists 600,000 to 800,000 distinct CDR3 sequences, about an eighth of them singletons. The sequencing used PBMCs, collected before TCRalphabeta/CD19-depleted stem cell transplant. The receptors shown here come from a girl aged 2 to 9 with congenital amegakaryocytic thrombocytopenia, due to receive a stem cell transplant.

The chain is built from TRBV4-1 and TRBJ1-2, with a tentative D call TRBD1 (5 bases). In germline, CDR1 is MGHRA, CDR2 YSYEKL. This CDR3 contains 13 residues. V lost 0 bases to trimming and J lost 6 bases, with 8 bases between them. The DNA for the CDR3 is TGCGCCAGCAGCCAAGACAGGGTCGATGGCTACACCTTC. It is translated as CASSQDRVDGYTF.

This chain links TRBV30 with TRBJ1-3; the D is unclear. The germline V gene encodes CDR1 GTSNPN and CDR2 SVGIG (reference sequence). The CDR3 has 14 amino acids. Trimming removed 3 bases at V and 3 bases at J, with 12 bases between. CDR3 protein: CAWRKGGSGNTIYF. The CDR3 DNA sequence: TGTGCCTGGAGAAAGGGTGGTAGTGGAAACACCATATATTTT.

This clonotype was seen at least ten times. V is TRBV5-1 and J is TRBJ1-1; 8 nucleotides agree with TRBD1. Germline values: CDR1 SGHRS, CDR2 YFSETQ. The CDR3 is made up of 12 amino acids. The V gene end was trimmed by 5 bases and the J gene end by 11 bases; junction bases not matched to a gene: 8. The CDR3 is CASSDRGDEAFF. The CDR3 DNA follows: TGCGCCAGCAGTGACAGGGGAGATGAGGCTTTCTTT.

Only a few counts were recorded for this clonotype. Here the CDR3 reads CASGLGLYSNQPQHF. CDR3 in DNA: TGTGCTAGTGGTTTGGGGTTGTATAGCAATCAGCCCCAGCATTTT. The chain has TRBV12-5 and TRBJ1-5; D unresolved. Trimming removed 1 base at V and 0 bases at J, with 7 bases between. From germline, CDR1 is LGHNT and CDR2 FRNRAP. CDR3 size: 15 residues.

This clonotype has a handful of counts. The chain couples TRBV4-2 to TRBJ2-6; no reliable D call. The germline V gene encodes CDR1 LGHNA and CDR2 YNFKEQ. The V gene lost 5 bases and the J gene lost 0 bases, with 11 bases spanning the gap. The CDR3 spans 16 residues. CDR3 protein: CASSVAGSSGANVLTF. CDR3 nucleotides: TGTGCCAGCAGCGTAGCAGGTAGCTCTGGGGCCAACGTCCTGACTTTC.

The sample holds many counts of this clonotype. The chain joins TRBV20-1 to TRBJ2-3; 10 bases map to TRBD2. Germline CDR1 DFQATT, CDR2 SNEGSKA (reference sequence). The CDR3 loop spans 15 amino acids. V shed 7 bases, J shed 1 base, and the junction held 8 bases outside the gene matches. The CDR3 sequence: CSGEASGSGTDTQYF. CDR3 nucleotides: TGCAGTGGAGAAGCTAGCGGGAGTGGCACAGATACGCAGTATTTT.

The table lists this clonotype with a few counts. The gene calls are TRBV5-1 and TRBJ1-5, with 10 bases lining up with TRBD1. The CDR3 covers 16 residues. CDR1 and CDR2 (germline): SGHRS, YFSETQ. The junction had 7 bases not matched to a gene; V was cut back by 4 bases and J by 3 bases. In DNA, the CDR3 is TGCGCCAGCAGCCCAGGGACAGGGGTTACCAATCAGCCCCAGCATTTT. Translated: CASSPGTGVTNQPQHF.

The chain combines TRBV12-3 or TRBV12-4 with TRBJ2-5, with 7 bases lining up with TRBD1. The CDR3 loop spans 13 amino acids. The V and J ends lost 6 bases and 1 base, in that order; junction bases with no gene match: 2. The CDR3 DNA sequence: TGTGCCAGCAGGCAGGGGGTCCAAGAGACCCAGTACTTC. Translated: CASRQGVQETQYF.

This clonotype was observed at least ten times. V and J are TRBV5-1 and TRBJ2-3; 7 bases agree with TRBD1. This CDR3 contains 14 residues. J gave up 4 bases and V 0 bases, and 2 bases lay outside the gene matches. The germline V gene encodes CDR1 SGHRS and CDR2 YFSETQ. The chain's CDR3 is CASSLGTGADTQYF. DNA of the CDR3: TGCGCCAGCAGCTTGGGGACAGGTGCAGATACGCAGTATTTT.

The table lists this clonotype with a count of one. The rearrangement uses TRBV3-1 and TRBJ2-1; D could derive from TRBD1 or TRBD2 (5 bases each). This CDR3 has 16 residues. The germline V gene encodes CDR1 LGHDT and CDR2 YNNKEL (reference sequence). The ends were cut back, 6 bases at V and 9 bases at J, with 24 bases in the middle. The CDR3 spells CASSPRTGQKGSEQFF. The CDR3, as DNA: TGTGCCAGCAGTCCAAGGACGGGGCAGAAAGGGAGTGAGCAGTTCTTC.

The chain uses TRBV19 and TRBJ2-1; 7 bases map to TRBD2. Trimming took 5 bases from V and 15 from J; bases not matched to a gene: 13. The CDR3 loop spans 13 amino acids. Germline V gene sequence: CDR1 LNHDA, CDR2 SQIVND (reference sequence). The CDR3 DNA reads TGTGCCAGTAGTCCCTACACTAGCGTGGTTGCGTTCTTC. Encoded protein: CASSPYTSVVAFF.

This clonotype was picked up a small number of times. The CDR3 bases are TGTGCCAGTAGTTCCTTAGCGGCTAGCGGGTACGAGCAGTACTTC. Protein sequence: CASSSLAASGYEQYF. The rearrangement joins TRBV19 to TRBJ2-7; TRBD2 agrees at 8 bases. V gave up 5 bases and J gave up 4 bases; unmatched junction bases: 10. Germline CDR1 is LNHDA and CDR2 is SQIVND (reference sequence). CDR3 length: 15 amino acids. Together with reference TRBV19 and TRBJ2-7, the CDR3 gives the full variable domain: DGGITQSPKYLFRKEGQNVTLSCEQNLNHDAMYWYRQDPGQGLRLIYYSQIVNDFQKGDIAEGYSVSREKKESFPLTVTSAQKNPTAFYLCASSSLAASGYEQYFGPGTRLTVT.

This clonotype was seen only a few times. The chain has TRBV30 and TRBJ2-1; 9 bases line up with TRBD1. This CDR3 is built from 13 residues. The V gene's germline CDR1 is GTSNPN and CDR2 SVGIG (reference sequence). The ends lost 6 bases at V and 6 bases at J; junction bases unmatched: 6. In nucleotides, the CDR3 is TGTGCCTGTCGGGGGACAGGGCGCAATGAGCAGTTCTTC. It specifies CACRGTGRNEQFF.

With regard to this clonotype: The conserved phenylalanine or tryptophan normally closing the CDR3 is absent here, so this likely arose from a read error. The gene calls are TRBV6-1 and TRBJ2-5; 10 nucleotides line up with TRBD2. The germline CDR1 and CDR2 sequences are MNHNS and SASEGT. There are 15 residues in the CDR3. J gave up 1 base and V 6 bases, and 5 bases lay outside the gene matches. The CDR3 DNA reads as TGTGCCAGCAGAGGCGGACTAGCGGTCCAAGAGACCCAGTACTTA. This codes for CASRGGLAVQETQYL.

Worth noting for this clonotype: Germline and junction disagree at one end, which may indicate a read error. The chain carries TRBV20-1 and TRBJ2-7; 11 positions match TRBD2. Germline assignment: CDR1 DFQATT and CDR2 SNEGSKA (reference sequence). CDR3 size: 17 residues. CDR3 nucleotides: TGCTGTGCTAGAGGGCTAGCGGGAGGCAAGTCCTTCTACGAGCAGTACTTC. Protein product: CCARGLAGGKSFYEQYF.

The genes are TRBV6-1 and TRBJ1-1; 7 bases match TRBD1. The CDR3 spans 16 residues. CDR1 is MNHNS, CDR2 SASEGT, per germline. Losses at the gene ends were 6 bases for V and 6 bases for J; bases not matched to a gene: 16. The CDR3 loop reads CASSHQPLGQASEAFF. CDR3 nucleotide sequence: TGTGCCAGCAGCCACCAACCCCTAGGACAGGCATCTGAAGCTTTCTTT.

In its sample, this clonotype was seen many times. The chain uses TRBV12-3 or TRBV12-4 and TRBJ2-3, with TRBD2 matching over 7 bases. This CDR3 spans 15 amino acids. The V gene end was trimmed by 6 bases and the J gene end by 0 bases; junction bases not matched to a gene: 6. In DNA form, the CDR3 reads TGTGCCAGCAGACCACTAGCGCTCAGCACAGATACGCAGTATTTT. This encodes CASRPLALSTDTQYF.

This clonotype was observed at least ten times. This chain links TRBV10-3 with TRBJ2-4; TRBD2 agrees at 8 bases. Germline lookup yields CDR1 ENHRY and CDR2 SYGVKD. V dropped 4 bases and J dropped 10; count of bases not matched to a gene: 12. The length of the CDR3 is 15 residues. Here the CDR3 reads CAISGGGPREGIQYF. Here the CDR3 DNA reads TGTGCCATCAGTGGGGGGGGACCCCGGGAGGGAATTCAGTACTTC.

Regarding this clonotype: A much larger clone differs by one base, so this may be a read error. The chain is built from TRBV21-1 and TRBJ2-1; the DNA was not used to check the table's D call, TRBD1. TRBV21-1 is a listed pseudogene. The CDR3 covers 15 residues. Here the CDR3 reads CASSNPGRHPNEQFF. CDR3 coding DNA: TGTGCCAGCAGCAACCCTGGTCGTCACCCCAATGAGCAGTTCTTC.

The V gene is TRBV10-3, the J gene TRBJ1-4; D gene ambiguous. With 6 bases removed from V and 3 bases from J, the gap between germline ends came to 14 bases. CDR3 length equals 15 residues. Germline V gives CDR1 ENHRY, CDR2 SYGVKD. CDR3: CAIRNPDGANEKLFF. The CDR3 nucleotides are TGTGCCATCAGGAACCCGGACGGGGCTAATGAAAAACTGTTTTTT.

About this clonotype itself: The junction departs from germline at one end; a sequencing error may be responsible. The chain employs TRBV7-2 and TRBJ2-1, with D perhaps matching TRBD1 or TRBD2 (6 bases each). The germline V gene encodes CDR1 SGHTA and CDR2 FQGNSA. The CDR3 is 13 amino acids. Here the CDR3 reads CASSVRRDNERFF. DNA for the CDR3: TGTGCCAGCAGCGTTAGGAGGGACAATGAGCGGTTCTTC.

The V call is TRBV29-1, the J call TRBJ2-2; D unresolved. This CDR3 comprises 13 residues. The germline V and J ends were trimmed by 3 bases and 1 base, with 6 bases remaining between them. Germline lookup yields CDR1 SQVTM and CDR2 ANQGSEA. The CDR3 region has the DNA TGCAGCGTTGACAGGAAGAACACCGGGGAGCTGTTTTTT. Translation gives CSVDRKNTGELFF.